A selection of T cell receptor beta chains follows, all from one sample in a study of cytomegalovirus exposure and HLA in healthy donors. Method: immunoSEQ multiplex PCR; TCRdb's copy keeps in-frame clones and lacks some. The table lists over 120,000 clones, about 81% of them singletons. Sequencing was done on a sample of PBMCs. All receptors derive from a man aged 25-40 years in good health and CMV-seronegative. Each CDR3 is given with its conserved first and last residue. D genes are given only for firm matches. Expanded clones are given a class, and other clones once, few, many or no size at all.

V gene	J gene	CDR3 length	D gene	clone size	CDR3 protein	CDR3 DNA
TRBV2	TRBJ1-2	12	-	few	CASLREGYGYTF	TGTGCCAGCCTGAGGGAGGGCTATGGCTACACCTTC
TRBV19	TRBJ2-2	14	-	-	CASTPWEVTGELFF	TGTGCCAGTACTCCGTGGGAGGTCACCGGGGAGCTGTTTTTT
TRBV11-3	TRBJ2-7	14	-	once	CASSLSRSSYEQYF	TGTGCCAGCAGCTTAAGCCGGAGCTCCTACGAGCAGTACTTC
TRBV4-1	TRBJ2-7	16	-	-	CASSQDREQASYEQYF	TGCGCCAGCAGCCAAGATAGGGAACAGGCCTCCTACGAGCAGTACTTC
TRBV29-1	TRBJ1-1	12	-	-	CSVLPGGTEAFF	TGCAGCGTTCTACCGGGGGGCACTGAAGCTTTCTTT
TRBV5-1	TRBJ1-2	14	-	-	CASSFGTWEVDYTF	TGCGCCAGCAGTTTCGGGACGTGGGAGGTAGACTACACCTTC
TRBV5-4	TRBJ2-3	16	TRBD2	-	CASSFGTSGGTDTQYF	TGTGCCAGCAGCTTTGGAACTAGCGGGGGCACAGATACGCAGTATTTT
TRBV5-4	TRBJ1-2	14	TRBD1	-	CASRSGTGVYGYTF	TGTGCCAGCAGGTCCGGGACAGGGGTATATGGCTACACCTTC
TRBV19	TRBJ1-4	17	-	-	CASSTDMYLETNEKLFF	TGTGCCAGTAGTACGGACATGTATCTGGAAACTAATGAAAAACTGTTTTTT
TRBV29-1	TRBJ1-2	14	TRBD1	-	CSVERGQGGYGYTF	TGCAGCGTTGAAAGGGGACAGGGTGGCTATGGCTACACCTTC
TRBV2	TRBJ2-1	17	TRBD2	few	CASRNYPGTSRNNEQFF	TGTGCCAGCAGAAACTACCCAGGGACTAGCAGAAACAATGAGCAGTTCTTC
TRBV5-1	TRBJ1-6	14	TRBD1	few	CASSRGQDFPPLHF	TGCGCCAGCAGCAGGGGACAGGATTTCCCACCCCTCCACTTT
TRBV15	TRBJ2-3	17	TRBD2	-	CATSRGGTSGSTDTQYF	TGTGCCACCAGCAGAGGGGGGACTAGCGGGAGCACAGATACGCAGTATTTT
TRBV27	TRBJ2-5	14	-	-	CASSFRAGQETQYF	TGTGCCAGCAGTTTTAGGGCGGGGCAAGAGACCCAGTACTTC
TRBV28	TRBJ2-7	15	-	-	CASSFGAGGSYEQYF	TGTGCCAGCAGTTTCGGAGCAGGGGGGTCCTACGAGCAGTACTTC
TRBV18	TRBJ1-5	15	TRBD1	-	CASSPDRGSNQPQHF	TGTGCCAGCTCTCCGGACAGGGGGTCCAATCAGCCCCAGCATTTT
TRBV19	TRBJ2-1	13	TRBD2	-	CASTQGRGSEQFF	TGTGCCAGTACCCAAGGGCGGGGGTCTGAGCAGTTCTTC
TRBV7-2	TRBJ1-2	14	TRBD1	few	CASSPTGVRGGYTF	TGTGCCAGCAGCCCTACAGGGGTTAGAGGTGGCTACACCTTC
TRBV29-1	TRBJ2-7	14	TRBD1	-	CSVEDTGVLDEQYF	TGCAGCGTTGAAGATACAGGGGTCCTCGACGAGCAGTACTTC
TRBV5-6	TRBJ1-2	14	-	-	CASSLGLTNYGYTF	TGTGCCAGCAGCTTGGGCCTAACGAACTATGGCTACACCTTC
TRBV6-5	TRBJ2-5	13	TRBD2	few	CASSSGLAGMLYF	TGTGCCAGCAGTTCAGGACTAGCGGGGATGTTGTACTTC
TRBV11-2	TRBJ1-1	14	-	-	CASSLVGGGAEAFF	TGTGCCAGCAGCTTAGTAGGCGGGGGAGCTGAAGCTTTCTTT
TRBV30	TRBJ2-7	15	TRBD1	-	CAWSVWDSPSYEQYF	TGTGCCTGGAGTGTATGGGACAGTCCCTCCTACGAGCAGTACTTC
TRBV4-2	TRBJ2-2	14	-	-	CASSQDFMTGELFF	TGTGCCAGCAGCCAAGATTTTATGACCGGGGAGCTGTTTTTT
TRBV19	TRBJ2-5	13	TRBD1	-	CASSIAGGETQYF	TGTGCCAGTAGTATAGCAGGGGGAGAGACCCAGTACTTC
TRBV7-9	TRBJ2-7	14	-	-	CASSLGRGGNEQYF	TGTGCCAGCAGCTTAGGCAGAGGAGGGAACGAGCAGTACTTC
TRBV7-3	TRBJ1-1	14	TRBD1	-	CASRPGQGNTEAFF	TGTGCCAGCAGACCGGGACAGGGGAACACTGAAGCTTTCTTT